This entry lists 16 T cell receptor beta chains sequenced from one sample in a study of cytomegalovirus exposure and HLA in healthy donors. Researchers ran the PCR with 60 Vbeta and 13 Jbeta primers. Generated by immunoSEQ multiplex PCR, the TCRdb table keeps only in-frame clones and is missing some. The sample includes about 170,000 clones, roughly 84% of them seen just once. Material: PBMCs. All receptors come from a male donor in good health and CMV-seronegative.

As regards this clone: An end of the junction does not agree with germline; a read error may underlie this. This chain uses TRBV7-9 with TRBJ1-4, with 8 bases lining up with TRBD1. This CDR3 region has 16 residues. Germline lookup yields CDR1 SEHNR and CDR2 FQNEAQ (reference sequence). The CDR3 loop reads CSSSPTGGLTNEKLFF. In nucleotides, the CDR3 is TGTTCCAGCAGCCCAACAGGGGGTTTAACTAATGAAAAACTGTTTTTT.

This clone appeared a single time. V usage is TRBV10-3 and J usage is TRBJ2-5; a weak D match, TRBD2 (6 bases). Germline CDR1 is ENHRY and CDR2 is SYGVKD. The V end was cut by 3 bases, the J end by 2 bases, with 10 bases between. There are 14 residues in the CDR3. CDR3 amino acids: CAISDVGGQETQYF. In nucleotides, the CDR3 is TGTGCCATCAGTGATGTCGGGGGTCAAGAGACCCAGTACTTC.

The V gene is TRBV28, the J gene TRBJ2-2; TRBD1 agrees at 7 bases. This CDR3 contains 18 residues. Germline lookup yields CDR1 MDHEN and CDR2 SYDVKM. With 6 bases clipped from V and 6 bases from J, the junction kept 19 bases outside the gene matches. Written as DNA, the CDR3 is TGTGCCAGCAGCTCCCGGGGCCGGAGACAGGGTTCTGCCGGGGAGCTGTTTTTT. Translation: CASSSRGRRQGSAGELFF.

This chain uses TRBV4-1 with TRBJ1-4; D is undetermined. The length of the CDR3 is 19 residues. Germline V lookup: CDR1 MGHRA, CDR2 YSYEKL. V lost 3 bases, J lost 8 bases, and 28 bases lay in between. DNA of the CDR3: TGCGCCAGCAGCCACAACAACTCGATGAAGCGGCAGGCGGGGGAAAAACTGTTTTTT. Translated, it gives CASSHNNSMKRQAGEKLFF.

This CDR3 is CASSMEWGAQDYGYTF. The CDR3 DNA reads as TGTGCCAGTAGTATGGAGTGGGGCGCTCAGGACTATGGCTACACCTTC. V is TRBV19 and J is TRBJ1-2, with D perhaps TRBD1 (5 bases). Germline CDR1 reads LNHDA; CDR2 reads SQIVND (reference sequence). V was cut by 3 bases and J by 3 bases, with 17 bases left in between. The CDR3 loop spans 16 amino acids.

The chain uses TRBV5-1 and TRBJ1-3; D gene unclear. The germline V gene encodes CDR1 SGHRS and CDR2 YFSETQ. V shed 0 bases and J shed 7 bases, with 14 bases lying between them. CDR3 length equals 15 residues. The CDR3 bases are TGCGCCAGCAGCTTGGCCAGCGGTCTCGGGAACACCATATATTTT. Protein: CASSLASGLGNTIYF.

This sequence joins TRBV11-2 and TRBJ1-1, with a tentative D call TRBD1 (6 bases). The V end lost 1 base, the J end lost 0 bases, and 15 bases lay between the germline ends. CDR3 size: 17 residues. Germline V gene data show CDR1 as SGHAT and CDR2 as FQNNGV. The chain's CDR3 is CASSLAGVQKLNTEAFF. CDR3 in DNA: TGTGCCAGCAGCTTAGCAGGGGTCCAAAAGTTGAACACTGAAGCTTTCTTT.

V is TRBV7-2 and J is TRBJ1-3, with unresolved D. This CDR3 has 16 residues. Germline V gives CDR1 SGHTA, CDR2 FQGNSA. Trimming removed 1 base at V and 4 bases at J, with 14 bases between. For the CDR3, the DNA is TGTGCCAGCAGCTTAGTAGGCCAGGTCTCGGGAAACACCATATATTTT. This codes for CASSLVGQVSGNTIYF.

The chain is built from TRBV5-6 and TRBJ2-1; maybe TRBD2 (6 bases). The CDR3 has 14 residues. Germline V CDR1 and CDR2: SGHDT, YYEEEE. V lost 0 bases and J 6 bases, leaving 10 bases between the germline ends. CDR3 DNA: TGTGCCAGCAGCTTGGAGACTAGTGTCAATGAGCAGTTCTTC. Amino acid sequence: CASSLETSVNEQFF.

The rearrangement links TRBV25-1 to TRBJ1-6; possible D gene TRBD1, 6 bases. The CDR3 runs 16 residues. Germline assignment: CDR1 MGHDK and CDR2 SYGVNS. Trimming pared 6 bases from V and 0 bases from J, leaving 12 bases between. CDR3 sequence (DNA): TGTGCCAGCAGAGGGGGTTTAAGCTCCTATAATTCACCCCTCCACTTT. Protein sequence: CASRGGLSSYNSPLHF.

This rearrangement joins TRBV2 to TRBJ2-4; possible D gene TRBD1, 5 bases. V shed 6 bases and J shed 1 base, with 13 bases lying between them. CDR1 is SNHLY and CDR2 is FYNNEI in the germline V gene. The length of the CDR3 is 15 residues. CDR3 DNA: TGTGCCAGCAGGTCCAGGGATGGGGCCAAAAACATTCAGTACTTC. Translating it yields CASRSRDGAKNIQYF.

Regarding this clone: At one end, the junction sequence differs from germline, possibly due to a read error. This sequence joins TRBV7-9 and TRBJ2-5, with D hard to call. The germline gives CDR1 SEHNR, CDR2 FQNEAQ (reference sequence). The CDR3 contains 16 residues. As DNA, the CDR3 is TGTTCCAGCAGCTTAGACCAGGCTGCTTTACAAGAGACCCAGTACTTC. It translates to CSSSLDQAALQETQYF.

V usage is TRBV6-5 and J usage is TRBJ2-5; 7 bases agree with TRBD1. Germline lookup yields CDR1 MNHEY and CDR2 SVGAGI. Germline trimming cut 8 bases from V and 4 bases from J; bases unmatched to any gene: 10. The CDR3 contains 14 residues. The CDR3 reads CASSSGQRRETQYF. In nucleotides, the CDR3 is TGTGCCAGCTCCTCGGGACAGCGTAGAGAGACCCAGTACTTC.

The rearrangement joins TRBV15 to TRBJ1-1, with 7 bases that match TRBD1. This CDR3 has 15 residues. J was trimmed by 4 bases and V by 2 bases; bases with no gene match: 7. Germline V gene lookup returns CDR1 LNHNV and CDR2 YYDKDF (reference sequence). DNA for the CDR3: TGTGCCACCAGCAGATGGGGACAGCTGGGCACTGAAGCTTTCTTT. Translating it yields CATSRWGQLGTEAFF.

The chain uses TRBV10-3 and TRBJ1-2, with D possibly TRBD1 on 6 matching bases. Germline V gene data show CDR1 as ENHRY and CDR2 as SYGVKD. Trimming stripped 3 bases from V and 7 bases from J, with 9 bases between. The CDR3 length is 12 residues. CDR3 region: CAISDPGAGYTF. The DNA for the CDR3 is TGTGCCATCAGTGATCCAGGGGCTGGCTACACCTTC.

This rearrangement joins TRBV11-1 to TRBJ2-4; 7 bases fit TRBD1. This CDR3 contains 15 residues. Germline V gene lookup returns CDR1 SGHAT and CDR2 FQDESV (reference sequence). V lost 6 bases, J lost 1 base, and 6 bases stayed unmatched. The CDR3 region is CASSLTGTAKNIQYF. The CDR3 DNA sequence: TGTGCCAGCAGTTTGACAGGGACCGCCAAAAACATTCAGTACTTC.